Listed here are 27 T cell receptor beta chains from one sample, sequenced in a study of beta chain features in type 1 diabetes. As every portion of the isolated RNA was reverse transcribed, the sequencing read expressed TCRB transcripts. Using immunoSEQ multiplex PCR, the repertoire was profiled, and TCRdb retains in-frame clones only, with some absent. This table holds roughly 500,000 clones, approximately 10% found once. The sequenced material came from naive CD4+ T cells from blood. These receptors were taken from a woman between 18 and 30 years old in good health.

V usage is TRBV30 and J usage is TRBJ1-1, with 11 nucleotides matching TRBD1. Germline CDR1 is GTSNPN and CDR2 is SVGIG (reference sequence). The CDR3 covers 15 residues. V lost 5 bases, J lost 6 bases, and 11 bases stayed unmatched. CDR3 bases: TGTGCCTGGGATGGACAGGGGGCTCTTTCCGCTGAAGCTTTCTTT. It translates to CAWDGQGALSAEAFF.

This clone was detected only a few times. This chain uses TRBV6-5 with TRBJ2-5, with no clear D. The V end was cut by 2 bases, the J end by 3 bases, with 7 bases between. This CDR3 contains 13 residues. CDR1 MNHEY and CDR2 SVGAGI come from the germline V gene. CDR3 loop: CASSYSRKETQYF. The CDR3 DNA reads TGTGCCAGCAGTTACAGCAGGAAAGAGACCCAGTACTTC.

The CDR3 protein is CASSSRTSGGNEQFF. For the CDR3, the DNA is TGCGCCAGCAGCTCCCGGACTAGCGGGGGTAATGAGCAGTTCTTC. The chain is built from TRBV5-1 and TRBJ2-1, with 13 bases that match TRBD2. Trimming cost V 3 bases and J 7 bases; bases outside gene matches: 4. Germline-derived CDR1 and CDR2 are SGHRS and YFSETQ. This CDR3 comprises 15 residues.

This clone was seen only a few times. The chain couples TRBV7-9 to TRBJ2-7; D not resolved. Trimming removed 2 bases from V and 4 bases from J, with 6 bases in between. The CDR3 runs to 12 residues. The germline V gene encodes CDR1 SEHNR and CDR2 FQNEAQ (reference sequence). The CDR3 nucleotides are TGTGCCAGCAGCTTAAGCGAATACGAGCAGTACGTC. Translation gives CASSLSEYEQYV.

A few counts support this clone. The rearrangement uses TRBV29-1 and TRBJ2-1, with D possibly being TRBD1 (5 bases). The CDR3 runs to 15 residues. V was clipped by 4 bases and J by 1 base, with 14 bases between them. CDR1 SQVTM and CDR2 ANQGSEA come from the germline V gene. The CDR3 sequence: CSVGGASSSYNEQFF. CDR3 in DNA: TGCAGCGTTGGGGGCGCATCCTCTTCCTACAATGAGCAGTTCTTC.

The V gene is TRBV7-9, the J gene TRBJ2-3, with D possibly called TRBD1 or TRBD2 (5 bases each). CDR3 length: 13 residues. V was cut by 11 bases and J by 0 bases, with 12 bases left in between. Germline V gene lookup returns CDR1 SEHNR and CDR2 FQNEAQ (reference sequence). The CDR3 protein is CAPGAISTDTQYF. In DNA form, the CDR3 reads TGTGCCCCCGGGGCCATTAGCACAGATACGCAGTATTTT.

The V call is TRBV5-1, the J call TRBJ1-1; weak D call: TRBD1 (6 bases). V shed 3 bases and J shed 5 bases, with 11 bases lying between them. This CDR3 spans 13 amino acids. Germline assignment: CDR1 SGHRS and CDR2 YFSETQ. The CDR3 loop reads CASSSPGVTEAFF. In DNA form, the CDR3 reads TGCGCCAGCAGCTCCCCAGGGGTTACTGAAGCTTTCTTT.

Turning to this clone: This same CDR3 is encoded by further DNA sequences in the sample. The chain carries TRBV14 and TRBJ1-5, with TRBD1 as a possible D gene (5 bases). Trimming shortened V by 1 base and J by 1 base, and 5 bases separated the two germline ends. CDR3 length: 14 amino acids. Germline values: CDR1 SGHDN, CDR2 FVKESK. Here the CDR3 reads CASSQGGSNQPQHF. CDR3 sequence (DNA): TGTGCCAGCAGCCAAGGGGGGAGCAATCAGCCCCAGCATTTT. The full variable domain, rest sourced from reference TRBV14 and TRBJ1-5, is EAGVTQFPSHSVIEKGQTVTLRCDPISGHDNLYWYRRVMGKEIKFLLHFVKESKQDESGMPNNRFLAERTGGTYSTLKVQPAELEDSGVYFCASSQGGSNQPQHFGDGTRLSIL.

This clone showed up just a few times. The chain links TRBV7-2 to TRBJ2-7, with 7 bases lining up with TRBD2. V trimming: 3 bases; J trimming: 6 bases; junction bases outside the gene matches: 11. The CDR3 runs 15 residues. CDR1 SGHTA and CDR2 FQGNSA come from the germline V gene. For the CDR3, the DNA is TGTGCCAGCAGCTTTGGGCGGGAGTTTCCGGGCGAGCAGTACTTC. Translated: CASSFGREFPGEQYF.

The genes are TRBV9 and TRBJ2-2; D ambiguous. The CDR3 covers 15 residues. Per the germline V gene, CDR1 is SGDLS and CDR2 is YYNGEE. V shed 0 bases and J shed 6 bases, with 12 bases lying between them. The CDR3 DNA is TGTGCCAGCAGCGTAGATTTCTTTTTCGCCGGGGAGCTGTTTTTT. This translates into CASSVDFFFAGELFF.

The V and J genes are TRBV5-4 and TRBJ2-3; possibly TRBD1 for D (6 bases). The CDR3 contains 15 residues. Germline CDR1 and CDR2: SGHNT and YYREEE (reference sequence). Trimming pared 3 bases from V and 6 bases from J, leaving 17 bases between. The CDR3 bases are TGTGCCAGCAGCTCGGCAGGGGCGTTTGCGGATACGCAGTATTTT. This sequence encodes CASSSAGAFADTQYF.

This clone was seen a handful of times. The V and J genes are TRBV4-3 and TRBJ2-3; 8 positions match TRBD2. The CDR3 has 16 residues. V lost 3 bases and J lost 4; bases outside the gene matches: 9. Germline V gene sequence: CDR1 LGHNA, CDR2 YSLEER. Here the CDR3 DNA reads TGCGCCAGCAGCCAGAAAAGGACTAGCTCCGCAGATACGCAGTATTTT. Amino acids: CASSQKRTSSADTQYF.

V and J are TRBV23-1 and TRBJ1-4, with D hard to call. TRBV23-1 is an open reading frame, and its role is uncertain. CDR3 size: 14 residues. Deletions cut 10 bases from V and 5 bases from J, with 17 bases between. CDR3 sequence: CAIPIGPHNEKLFF. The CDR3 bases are TGCGCCATACCGATTGGGCCCCACAATGAAAAACTGTTTTTT.

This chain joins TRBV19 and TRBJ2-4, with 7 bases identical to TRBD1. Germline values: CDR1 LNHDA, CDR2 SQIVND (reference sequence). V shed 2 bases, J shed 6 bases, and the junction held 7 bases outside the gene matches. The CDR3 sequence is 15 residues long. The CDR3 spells CASSINGDRRNIQYF. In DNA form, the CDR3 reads TGTGCCAGTAGTATAAATGGGGACAGACGAAACATTCAGTACTTC. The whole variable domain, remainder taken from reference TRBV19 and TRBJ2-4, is DGGITQSPKYLFRKEGQNVTLSCEQNLNHDAMYWYRQDPGQGLRLIYYSQIVNDFQKGDIAEGYSVSREKKESFPLTVTSAQKNPTAFYLCASSINGDRRNIQYFGAGTRLSVL.

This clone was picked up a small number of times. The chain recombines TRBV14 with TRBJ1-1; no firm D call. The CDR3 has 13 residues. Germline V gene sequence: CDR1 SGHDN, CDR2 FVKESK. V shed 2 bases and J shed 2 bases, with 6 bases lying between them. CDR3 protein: CASSQQVNTEAFF. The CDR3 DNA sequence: TGTGCCAGCAGCCAACAGGTTAACACTGAAGCTTTCTTT.

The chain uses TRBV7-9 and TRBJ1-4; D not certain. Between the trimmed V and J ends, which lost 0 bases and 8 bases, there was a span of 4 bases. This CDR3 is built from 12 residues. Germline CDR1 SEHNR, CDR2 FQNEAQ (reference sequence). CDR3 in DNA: TGTGCCAGCAGCTTAGCCCAAGAAAAACTGTTTTTT. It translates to CASSLAQEKLFF.

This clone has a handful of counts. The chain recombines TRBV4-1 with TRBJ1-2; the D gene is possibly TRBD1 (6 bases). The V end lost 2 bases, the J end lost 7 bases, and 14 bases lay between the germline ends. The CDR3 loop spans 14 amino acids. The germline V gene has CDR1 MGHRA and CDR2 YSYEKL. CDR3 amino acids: CASSQPGRGPGYTF. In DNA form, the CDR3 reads TGCGCCAGCAGCCAACCTGGCAGGGGTCCTGGCTACACCTTC.

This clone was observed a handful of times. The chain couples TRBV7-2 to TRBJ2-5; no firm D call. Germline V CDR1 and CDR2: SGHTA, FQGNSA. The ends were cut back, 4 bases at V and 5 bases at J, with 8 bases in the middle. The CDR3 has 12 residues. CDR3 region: CASSSLSETQYF. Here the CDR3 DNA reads TGTGCCAGCAGCTCACTCAGTGAGACCCAGTACTTC.

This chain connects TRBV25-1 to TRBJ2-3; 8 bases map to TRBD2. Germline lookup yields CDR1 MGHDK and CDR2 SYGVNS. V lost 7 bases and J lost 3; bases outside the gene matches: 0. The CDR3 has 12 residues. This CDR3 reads CASTGGTDTQYF. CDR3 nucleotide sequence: TGTGCCAGCACGGGGGGGACAGATACGCAGTATTTT.

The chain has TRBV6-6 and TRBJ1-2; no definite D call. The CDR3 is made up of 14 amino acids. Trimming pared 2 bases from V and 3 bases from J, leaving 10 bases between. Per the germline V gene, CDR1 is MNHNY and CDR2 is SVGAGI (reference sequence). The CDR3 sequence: CASSYAAPDYGYTF. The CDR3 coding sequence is TGTGCCAGCAGTTACGCGGCCCCCGACTATGGCTACACCTTC.

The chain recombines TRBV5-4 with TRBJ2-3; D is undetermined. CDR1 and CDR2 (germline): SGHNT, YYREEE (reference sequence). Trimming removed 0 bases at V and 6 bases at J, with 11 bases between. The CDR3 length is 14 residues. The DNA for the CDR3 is TGTGCCAGCAGCTTGGCCGTAGGAGTGGATACGCAGTATTTT. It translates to CASSLAVGVDTQYF.

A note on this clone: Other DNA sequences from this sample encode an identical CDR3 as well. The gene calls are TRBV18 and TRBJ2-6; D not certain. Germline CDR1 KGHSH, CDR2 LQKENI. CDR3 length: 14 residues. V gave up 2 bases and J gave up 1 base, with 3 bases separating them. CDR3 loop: CASSPGSGANVLTF. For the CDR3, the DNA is TGTGCCAGCTCACCAGGATCTGGGGCCAACGTCCTGACTTTC. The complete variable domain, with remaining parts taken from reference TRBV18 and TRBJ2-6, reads NAGVMQNPRHLVRRRGQEARLRCSPMKGHSHVYWYRQLPEEGLKFMVYLQKENIIDESGMPKERFSAEFPKEGPSILRIQQVVRGDSAAYFCASSPGSGANVLTFGAGSRLTVL.

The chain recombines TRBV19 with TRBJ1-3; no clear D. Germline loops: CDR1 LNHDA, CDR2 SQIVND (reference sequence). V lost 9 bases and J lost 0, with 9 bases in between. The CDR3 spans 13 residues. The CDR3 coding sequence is TGTGCCAGCAGACACAGCTCTGGAAACACCATATATTTT. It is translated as CASRHSSGNTIYF.

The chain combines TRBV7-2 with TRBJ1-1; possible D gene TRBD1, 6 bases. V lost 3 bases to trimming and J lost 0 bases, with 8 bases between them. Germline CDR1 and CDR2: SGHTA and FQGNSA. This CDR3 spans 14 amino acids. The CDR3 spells CASSFQGLNTEAFF. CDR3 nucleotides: TGTGCCAGCAGCTTTCAGGGGCTGAACACTGAAGCTTTCTTT. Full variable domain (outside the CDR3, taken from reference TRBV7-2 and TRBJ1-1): GAGVSQSPSNKVTEKGKDVELRCDPISGHTALYWYRQSLGQGLEFLIYFQGNSAPDKSGLPSDRFSAERTGGSVSTLTIQRTQQEDSAVYLCASSFQGLNTEAFFGQGTRLTVV.

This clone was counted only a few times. The CDR3 sequence is CASSNYRSSGANVLTF. CDR3 bases: TGTGCCAGCAGCAATTACCGGAGCTCTGGGGCCAACGTCCTGACTTTC. This sequence joins TRBV7-9 and TRBJ2-6; no clear D. The CDR3 runs 16 residues. V was cut by 5 bases and J by 0 bases, with 11 bases left in between. Per germline, CDR1 SEHNR and CDR2 FQNEAQ (reference sequence).

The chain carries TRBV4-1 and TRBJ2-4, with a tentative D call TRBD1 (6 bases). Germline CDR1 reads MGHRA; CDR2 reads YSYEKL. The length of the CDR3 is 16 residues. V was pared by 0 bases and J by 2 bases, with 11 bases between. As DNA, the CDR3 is TGCGCCAGCAGCCAAGATTTCAGGGGAACCAAAAACATTCAGTACTTC. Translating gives CASSQDFRGTKNIQYF.

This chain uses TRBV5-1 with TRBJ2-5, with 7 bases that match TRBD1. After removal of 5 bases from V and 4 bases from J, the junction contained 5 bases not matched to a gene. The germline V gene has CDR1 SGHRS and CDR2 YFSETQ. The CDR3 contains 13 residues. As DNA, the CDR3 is TGCGCCAGCAGGACAGGGTCATCAGAGACCCAGTACTTC. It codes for CASRTGSSETQYF.